This T cell receptor (beta chain) was found in a study of blood T cells in healthy people across ages. The second PCR ran about 6 to 11 cycles with a sample-barcoded 5' primer and J-beta primers. TCRdb reanalysed the 5' RACE reads using MiXCR and keeps one entry per CDR3 protein. The top ten clones hold 15% to 20% of a sample with 1,100,000 or so distinct CDR3 sequences, more than 35% of them seen once. Study-wide results and limits: No one knew whether donors had CMV, which possibly confounded expanded clonotype changes.

Notes on this clonotype: What it binds is not known.

The clonotype originates from a woman aged 60-75 years in good health. The sample comprised blood.

This CDR3 reads CASTPQEGIGYEQYF. The CDR3 nucleotides are TGTGCCAGCACCCCCCAGGAGGGAATCGGCTACGAGCAGTACTTC. This chain links TRBV6-1 with TRBJ2-7, with a possible D match to TRBD2 (6 bases). The CDR3 sequence is 15 residues long. Germline values: CDR1 MNHNS, CDR2 SASEGT. Trimming removed 7 bases from V and 3 bases from J, with 19 bases in between.